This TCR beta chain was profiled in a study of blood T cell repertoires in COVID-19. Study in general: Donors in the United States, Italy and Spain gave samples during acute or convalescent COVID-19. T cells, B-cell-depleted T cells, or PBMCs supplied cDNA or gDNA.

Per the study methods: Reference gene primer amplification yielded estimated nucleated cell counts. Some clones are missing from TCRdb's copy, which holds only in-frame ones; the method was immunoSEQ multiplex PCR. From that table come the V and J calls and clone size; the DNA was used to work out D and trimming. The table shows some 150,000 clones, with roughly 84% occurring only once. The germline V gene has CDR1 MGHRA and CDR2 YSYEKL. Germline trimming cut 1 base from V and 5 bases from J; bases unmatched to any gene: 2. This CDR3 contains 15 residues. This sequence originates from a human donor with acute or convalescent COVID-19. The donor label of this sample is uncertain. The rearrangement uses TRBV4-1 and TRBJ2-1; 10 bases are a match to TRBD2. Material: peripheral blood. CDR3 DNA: TGCGCCAGCAGCCAAGGGACTAGCGGACACAATGAGCAGTTCTTC. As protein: CASSQGTSGHNEQFF.